A single sample gave rise to the 28 T cell receptor beta chains below, sequenced in a study of T cell repertoires in cytomegalovirus infection. These receptors have no known antigen. TCRdb passed the reads through MiXCR, listing each CDR3 protein once. The repertoire has more than 110,000 distinct CDR3 sequences, more than 25% of them found once; the top ten carry 45% to 55%. The source material was CD8+ T cells from cultured PBMCs, sampled from culture after CMV antigen stimulation. Receptors were obtained from a human donor in good health (CMV status not recorded). Some clones in this sample may be carry-over from other donors' samples.

The chain joins TRBV28 to TRBJ1-5; D is perhaps TRBD1 (6 bases). Per germline, CDR1 MDHEN and CDR2 SYDVKM. Trimming removed 1 base from V and 6 bases from J, with 10 bases in between. The CDR3 has 14 amino acids. CDR3 amino acids: CASSLFQGFQPQHF. The CDR3 DNA is TGTGCCAGCAGTTTATTTCAGGGGTTTCAGCCCCAGCATTTT.

Only a few counts were recorded for this clonotype. The chain uses TRBV5-4 and TRBJ2-1, with D uncertain. From germline, CDR1 is SGHNT and CDR2 YYREEE (reference sequence). This CDR3 has 17 amino acids. The V end was cut by 4 bases, the J end by 4 bases, with 21 bases between. Written as DNA, the CDR3 is TGTGCCAGCAGCCCGAGGACCCTGTTCGTTGGATACAATGAGCAGTTCTTC. It translates to CASSPRTLFVGYNEQFF.

This CDR3 reads CSARDIVNNSPLHF. The CDR3 nucleotides are TGCAGTGCTAGAGATATCGTTAATAATTCACCCCTCCACTTT. The chain is built from TRBV20-1 and TRBJ1-6; D uncertain. The CDR3 runs to 14 residues. V was pared by 0 bases and J by 5 bases, with 8 bases between. CDR1 and CDR2 from the germline V gene are DFQATT and SNEGSKA (reference sequence).

The chain employs TRBV6-5 and TRBJ2-7, with 10 bases aligning to TRBD1. CDR1 is MNHEY, CDR2 SVGAGI, per germline. V was clipped by 0 bases and J by 1 base; unmatched bases: 0. The CDR3 is 15 residues long. Here the CDR3 DNA reads TGTGCCAGCAGTTACTCGGACAGGGGGTCCTACGAGCAGTACTTC. Translating gives CASSYSDRGSYEQYF.

The gene calls are TRBV5-8 and TRBJ2-7; D gene ambiguous. V lost 2 bases to trimming and J lost 6 bases, with 12 bases between them. CDR1 SGHTS and CDR2 YDEGEE come from the germline V gene. The CDR3 runs to 13 residues. The CDR3 protein is CASSLAYLGEQYF. The CDR3, as DNA: TGTGCCAGCAGCTTAGCCTATCTAGGCGAGCAGTACTTC.

The V call is TRBV10-3, the J call TRBJ2-3; TRBD2 matches 8 bases. Losses at the gene ends were 3 bases for V and 6 bases for J; bases not matched to a gene: 5. There are 14 residues in the CDR3. CDR1 is ENHRY, CDR2 SYGVKD, per germline. CDR3 sequence (DNA): TGTGCCATCAGTGAAGGGCGGGGGGTCGATACGCAGTATTTT. Its protein is CAISEGRGVDTQYF.

In regard to this clonotype: The conserved phenylalanine or tryptophan is not found at the CDR3 terminus, so this likely reflects a read error. V usage is TRBV5-1 and J usage is TRBJ1-1; a weak D match, TRBD1 (6 bases). CDR1 is SGHRS and CDR2 is YFSETQ in the germline V gene. Trimming pared 4 bases from V and 4 bases from J, leaving 11 bases between. This CDR3 has 13 amino acids. This CDR3 is CASSGGRSTEAFL. The CDR3 DNA reads as TGCGCCAGCAGCGGGGGGCGCAGCACTGAAGCTTTCTTA.

V and J are TRBV6-2 or TRBV6-3 and TRBJ2-1; 9 nucleotides agree with TRBD2. The trim removed 0 bases at V and 5 bases at J, leaving 8 bases unmatched. Germline V gene sequence: CDR1 MNHEY, CDR2 SVGEGT. This CDR3 is built from 17 residues. CDR3 sequence: CASSYSKGGGENNEQFF. The CDR3, as DNA: TGTGCCAGCAGTTACTCGAAAGGCGGGGGGGAAAACAATGAGCAGTTCTTC.

This chain links TRBV5-4 with TRBJ2-6, with 7 bases fitting TRBD1. Germline V lookup: CDR1 SGHNT, CDR2 YYREEE (reference sequence). CDR3 length: 18 residues. V trimming: 2 bases; J trimming: 0 bases; junction bases outside the gene matches: 8. The CDR3 nucleotides read TGTGCCAGCAGCTTACTGGAAGGGACAGACTCTGGGGCCAACGTCCTGACTTTC. It encodes CASSLLEGTDSGANVLTF.

This clonotype was seen a handful of times. This chain links TRBV6-1 with TRBJ2-2; D is possibly TRBD1 or TRBD2 (5 bases each). This CDR3 spans 17 amino acids. The V gene's germline CDR1 is MNHNS and CDR2 SASEGT. Trimming took off 6 bases at V and 5 bases at J, with 22 bases between the two ends. The CDR3, as DNA: TGTGCCAGCAGGACCCAGCCGGGGCTATGGTTAACCGGGGAGCTGTTTTTT. Amino acid sequence: CASRTQPGLWLTGELFF.

The chain employs TRBV7-6 and TRBJ2-6; 8 bases line up with TRBD1. This CDR3 contains 16 residues. CDR1 is SGHVS, CDR2 FNYEAQ, per germline. V shed 4 bases, J shed 4 bases, and the junction held 6 bases outside the gene matches. The DNA for the CDR3 is TGTGCCAGCAGCTCCCGGACAGGGTTAGGGGCCAACGTCCTGACTTTC. Its translation: CASSSRTGLGANVLTF.

As for this clonotype: A much larger clone lies one base from this, so it may be a read error. This chain links TRBV6-5 with TRBJ2-6; D is possibly TRBD1 (5 bases). CDR3 length equals 15 residues. Germline V gene data show CDR1 as MNHEY and CDR2 as SVGAGI. The chain's CDR3 is CASREDSPGAKVLTF. The DNA of the CDR3 is TGTGCCAGCAGAGAAGACAGCCCTGGGGCCAAAGTCCTGACTTTC.

This clonotype was counted a few times. V usage is TRBV6-6 and J usage is TRBJ2-1; D not certain. The CDR3 runs 13 residues. CDR1 MNHNY and CDR2 SVGAGI come from the germline V gene (reference sequence). The V end lost 6 bases, the J end lost 5 bases, and 11 bases lay between the germline ends. The CDR3 nucleotides are TGTGCCAGCAGCACGATGTACCACAATGAGCAGTTCTTC. This codes for CASSTMYHNEQFF.

This clonotype was recorded at least ten times. The chain combines TRBV6-1 with TRBJ2-7; 8 nucleotides align to TRBD1. The CDR3 runs 14 residues. The J segment lost 3 bases and the V segment lost 8 bases, leaving 9 bases of the junction unmatched. CDR1 and CDR2 (germline): MNHNS, SASEGT. CDR3 residues: CASGQDRVSYEQYF. The CDR3 DNA is TGTGCCAGCGGACAGGACAGGGTGAGCTACGAGCAGTACTTC.

The J gene is TRBJ1-5, the V gene TRBV18; D might be TRBD1 (6 bases). The germline gives CDR1 KGHSH, CDR2 LQKENI. This CDR3 is 16 amino acids long. V was cut by 2 bases and J by 11 bases, with 22 bases left in between. The CDR3 DNA is TGTGCCAGCTCACCAAGAGGGGGGGGTGGTGTGAGAGCCCAGCATTTT. This encodes CASSPRGGGGVRAQHF.

This clonotype was detected a few times. V and J are TRBV6-5 and TRBJ2-2; D perhaps matches TRBD1 (7 bases). Trimming cost V 0 bases and J 5 bases, with 19 bases left between them. This CDR3 is built from 18 residues. Germline V lookup: CDR1 MNHEY, CDR2 SVGAGI. CDR3 in amino acids: CASSYSPPRTGLTGELFF. For the CDR3, the DNA is TGTGCCAGCAGTTACTCGCCCCCTCGGACAGGACTAACCGGGGAGCTGTTTTTT.

The chain uses TRBV7-9 and TRBJ1-5, with D maybe TRBD1 (6 bases). Trimming cost V 3 bases and J 4 bases, with 13 bases left between them. CDR1 and CDR2 from the germline V gene are SEHNR and FQNEAQ (reference sequence). The CDR3 extends over 15 amino acids. CDR3 loop: CASSFHGQLNQPQHF. The CDR3 nucleotides read TGTGCCAGCAGCTTTCACGGACAGCTAAATCAGCCCCAGCATTTT.

In this sample, this clonotype turned up a few times. The V call is TRBV27, the J call TRBJ1-1; D is possibly TRBD1 (6 bases). V was pared by 8 bases and J by 4 bases, with 11 bases between. Germline values: CDR1 MNHEY, CDR2 SMNVEV (reference sequence). The CDR3 has 12 amino acids. CDR3 region: CASYRVGTEAFF. Here the CDR3 DNA reads TGTGCCAGCTACAGGGTCGGCACTGAAGCTTTCTTT.

The rearrangement joins TRBV7-8 to TRBJ2-3, with D unresolved. Per germline, CDR1 SGHVS and CDR2 FQNEAQ. The CDR3 loop spans 16 amino acids. Trimming left V 1 base short and J 5 bases short, with 16 bases between. The CDR3 DNA reads as TGTGCCAGCAGCTTAGTTGGGCCATCCCTACGAGATACGCAGTATTTT. This translates into CASSLVGPSLRDTQYF. Together with reference TRBV7-8 and TRBJ2-3, the CDR3 gives the full variable domain: GAGVSQSPRYKVAKRGQDVALRCDPISGHVSLFWYQQALGQGPEFLTYFQNEAQLDKSGLPSDRFFAERPEGSVSTLKIQRTQQEDSAVYLCASSLVGPSLRDTQYFGPGTRLTVL.

This clonotype was seen a few times. This chain links TRBV6-5 with TRBJ2-1; D remains unclear. Germline-derived CDR1 and CDR2 are MNHEY and SVGAGI. This CDR3 has 13 amino acids. Trimming removed 5 bases from V and 8 bases from J, with 13 bases in between. The CDR3 spells CASSGVGWDEQFF. The CDR3, as DNA: TGTGCCAGCAGTGGCGTCGGTTGGGATGAGCAGTTCTTC.

V is TRBV13 and J is TRBJ2-2; possibly TRBD2 for D (6 bases). Trimming left V 5 bases short and J 2 bases short, with 18 bases between. Germline V CDR1 and CDR2: PRHDT, FYEKMQ (reference sequence). The CDR3 spans 17 residues. CDR3 sequence (DNA): TGTGCCAGCAGCCCCATCGACCGGGGGATAAACACCGGGGAGCTGTTTTTT. Translation: CASSPIDRGINTGELFF. Drawing the rest from reference TRBV13 and TRBJ2-2, the complete variable domain is AAGVIQSPRHLIKEKRETATLKCYPIPRHDTVYWYQQGPGQDPQFLISFYEKMQSDKGSIPDRFSAQQFSDYHSELNMSSLELGDSALYFCASSPIDRGINTGELFFGEGSRLTVL.

The rearrangement links TRBV7-3 to TRBJ2-1; 10 bases map to TRBD1. J was trimmed by 14 bases and V by 3 bases; bases with no gene match: 4. This CDR3 comprises 12 residues. CDR1 and CDR2 from the germline V gene are SGHTA and FQGTGA. The CDR3 region is CASSLTGGAEFF. The CDR3 region has the DNA TGTGCCAGCAGCTTGACAGGGGGCGCGGAGTTCTTC.

This clonotype came up many times. This chain links TRBV28 with TRBJ2-5; a weak D match, TRBD2 (5 bases). V was shortened by 3 bases and J by 5 bases, with 19 bases between the two germline ends. CDR1 and CDR2 (germline): MDHEN, SYDVKM. CDR3 size: 16 residues. The CDR3 region has the DNA TGTGCCAGCAGTTTGGAGAGGACTGGAGAATGGGAGACCCAGTACTTC. Encoded protein: CASSLERTGEWETQYF.

This clonotype turned up a few times. This rearrangement joins TRBV7-6 to TRBJ2-2, with TRBD1 matching over 8 bases. Trimming at V came to 0 bases and at J to 3 bases, leaving 6 bases not matched to a gene. Looked up from germline, CDR1 is SGHVS and CDR2 is FNYEAQ. This CDR3 has 17 residues. Written as DNA, the CDR3 is TGTGCCAGCAGCTTAGCTGGACAGGGCGGGGACACCGGGGAGCTGTTTTTT. This codes for CASSLAGQGGDTGELFF. Together with reference TRBV7-6 and TRBJ2-2, the CDR3 gives the full variable domain: GAGVSQSPRYKVTKRGQDVALRCDPISGHVSLYWYRQALGQGPEFLTYFNYEAQQDKSGLPNDRFSAERPEGSISTLTIQRTEQRDSAMYRCASSLAGQGGDTGELFFGEGSRLTVL.

This clonotype was recorded many times. The genes are TRBV7-2 and TRBJ2-7; the match to TRBD2 covers 15 bases. With 3 bases clipped from V and 5 bases from J, the junction kept 5 bases outside the gene matches. The CDR3 contains 16 residues. Per germline, CDR1 SGHTA and CDR2 FQGNSA. CDR3 region: CASSFSGLAGGHEQYF. As DNA, the CDR3 is TGTGCCAGCAGCTTTTCGGGACTAGCGGGGGGACACGAGCAGTACTTC.

Ten or more counts support this clonotype. The rearrangement links TRBV7-9 to TRBJ2-1, with 9 nucleotides matching TRBD1. Germline CDR1 and CDR2: SEHNR and FQNEAQ (reference sequence). The CDR3 has 14 amino acids. Trimming removed 5 bases from V and 7 bases from J; junction bases left unmatched: 6. In DNA form, the CDR3 reads TGTGCCAGCAGCAGACCGGGACAGGGAAATGAGCAGTTCTTC. Amino acid sequence: CASSRPGQGNEQFF.

The chain recombines TRBV10-3 with TRBJ2-7; no clear D. CDR3 length equals 12 residues. Trimming shortened V by 6 bases and J by 2 bases, and 8 bases separated the two germline ends. CDR1 is ENHRY and CDR2 is SYGVKD in the germline V gene. The CDR3 here is CAIRGIAYEQYF. In nucleotides, the CDR3 is TGTGCCATCAGGGGGATAGCCTACGAGCAGTACTTC.

This chain connects TRBV4-1 to TRBJ2-3; tentatively, D is TRBD2 (5 bases). From germline, CDR1 is MGHRA and CDR2 YSYEKL. The CDR3 has 15 amino acids. The V gene lost 5 bases and the J gene lost 4 bases, with 16 bases spanning the gap. The CDR3 bases are TGCGCCAGCAGCTCCTTCGGCCCTAGCCCAGATACGCAGTATTTT. Translated, it gives CASSSFGPSPDTQYF.